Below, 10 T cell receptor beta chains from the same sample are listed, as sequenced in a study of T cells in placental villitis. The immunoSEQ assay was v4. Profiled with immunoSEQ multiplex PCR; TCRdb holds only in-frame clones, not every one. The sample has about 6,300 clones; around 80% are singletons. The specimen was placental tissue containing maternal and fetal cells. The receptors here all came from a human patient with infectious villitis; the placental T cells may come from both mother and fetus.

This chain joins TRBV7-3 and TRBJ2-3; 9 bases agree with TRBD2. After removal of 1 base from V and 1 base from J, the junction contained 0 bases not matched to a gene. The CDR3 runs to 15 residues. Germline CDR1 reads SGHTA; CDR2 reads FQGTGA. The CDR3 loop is CASSLKRGGTDTQYF. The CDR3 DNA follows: TGTGCCAGCAGCTTAAAGCGGGGGGGCACAGATACGCAGTATTTT.

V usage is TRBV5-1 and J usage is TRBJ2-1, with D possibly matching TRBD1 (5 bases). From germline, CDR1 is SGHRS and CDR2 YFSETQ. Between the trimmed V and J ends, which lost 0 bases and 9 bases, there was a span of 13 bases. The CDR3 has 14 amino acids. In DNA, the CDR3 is TGCGCCAGCAGCTTGGAAGGGGAAGTCGGTGAGCAGTTCTTC. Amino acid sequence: CASSLEGEVGEQFF.

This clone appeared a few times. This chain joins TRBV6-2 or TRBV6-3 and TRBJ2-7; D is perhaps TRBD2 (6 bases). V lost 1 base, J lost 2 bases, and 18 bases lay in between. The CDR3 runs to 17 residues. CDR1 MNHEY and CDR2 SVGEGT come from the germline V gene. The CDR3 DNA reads TGTGCCAGCAGTTACTTGCGGGGAGGTTCTAGGACCTACGAGCAGTACTTC. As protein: CASSYLRGGSRTYEQYF.

CDR3 nucleotides: TGTGCCAGCAGCTTCGTAGGGAACAACGGTTATGGCTACACCTTC. As protein: CASSFVGNNGYGYTF. The chain recombines TRBV7-2 with TRBJ1-2; D unclear. The CDR3 covers 15 residues. V lost 3 bases to trimming and J lost 5 bases, with 16 bases between them. From germline, CDR1 is SGHTA and CDR2 FQGNSA. Filled out from reference TRBV7-2 and TRBJ1-2, the complete variable domain reads GAGVSQSPSNKVTEKGKDVELRCDPISGHTALYWYRQSLGQGLEFLIYFQGNSAPDKSGLPSDRFSAERTGGSVSTLTIQRTQQEDSAVYLCASSFVGNNGYGYTFGSGTRLTVV.

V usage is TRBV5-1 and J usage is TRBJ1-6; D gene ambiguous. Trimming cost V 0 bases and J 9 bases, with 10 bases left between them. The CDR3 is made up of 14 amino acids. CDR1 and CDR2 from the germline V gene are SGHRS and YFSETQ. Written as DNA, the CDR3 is TGCGCCAGCAGCTTGGACGGGGTGGGTTCACCCCTCCACTTT. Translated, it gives CASSLDGVGSPLHF.

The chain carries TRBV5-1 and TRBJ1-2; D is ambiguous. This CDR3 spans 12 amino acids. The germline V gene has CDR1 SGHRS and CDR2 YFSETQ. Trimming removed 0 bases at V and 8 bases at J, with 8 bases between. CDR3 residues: CASSLALGGYTF. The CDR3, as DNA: TGCGCCAGCAGCTTGGCCCTCGGCGGCTACACCTTC.

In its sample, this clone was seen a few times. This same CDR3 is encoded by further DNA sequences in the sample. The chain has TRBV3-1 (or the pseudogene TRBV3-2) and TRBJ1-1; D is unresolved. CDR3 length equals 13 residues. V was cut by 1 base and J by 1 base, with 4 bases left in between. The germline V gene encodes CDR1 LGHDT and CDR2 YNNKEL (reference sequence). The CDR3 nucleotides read TGTGCCAGCAGCCAAGGGCGGAACACTGAAGCTTTCTTT. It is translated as CASSQGRNTEAFF.

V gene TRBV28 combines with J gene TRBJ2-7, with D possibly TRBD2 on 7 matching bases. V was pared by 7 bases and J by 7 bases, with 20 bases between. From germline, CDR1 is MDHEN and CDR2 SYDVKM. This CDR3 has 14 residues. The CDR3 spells CASTTLTGGGEQYF. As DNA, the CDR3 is TGTGCCAGCACTACGCTCACGGGGGGCGGGGAGCAGTACTTC. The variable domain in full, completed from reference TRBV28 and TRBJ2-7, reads DVKVTQSSRYLVKRTGEKVFLECVQDMDHENMFWYRQDPGLGLRLIYFSYDVKMKEKGDIPEGYSVSREKKERFSLILESASTNQTSMYLCASTTLTGGGEQYFGPGTRLTVT.

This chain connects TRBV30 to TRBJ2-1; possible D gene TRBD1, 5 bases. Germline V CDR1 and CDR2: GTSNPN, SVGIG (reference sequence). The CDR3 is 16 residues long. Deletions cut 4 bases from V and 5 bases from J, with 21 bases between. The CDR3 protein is CAWTPSRGKRDNEQFF. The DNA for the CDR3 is TGTGCCTGGACCCCTAGTAGGGGAAAAAGGGACAATGAGCAGTTCTTC. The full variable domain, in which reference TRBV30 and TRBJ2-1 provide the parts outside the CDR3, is SQTIHQWPATLVQPVGSPLSLECTVEGTSNPNLYWYRQAAGRGLQLLFYSVGIGQISSEVPQNLSASRPQDRQFILSSKKLLLSDSGFYLCAWTPSRGKRDNEQFFGPGTRLTVL.

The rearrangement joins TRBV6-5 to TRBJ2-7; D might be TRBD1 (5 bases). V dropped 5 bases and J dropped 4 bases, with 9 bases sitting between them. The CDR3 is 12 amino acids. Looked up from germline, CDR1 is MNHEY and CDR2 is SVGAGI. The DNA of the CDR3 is TGTGCCAGCAGTACCCACAGGTACGAGCAGTACTTC. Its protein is CASSTHRYEQYF.